The 27 T cell receptor beta chains in this list originate from one sample, sequenced in a study of CXCR3 chemokines and chemotherapy response in bladder cancer. Each CDR3 protein is one row after TCRdb ran MiXCR on the PCR reads. Among 12,000 or so distinct CDR3 sequences listed, around 12% were seen once. Sample collection occurred from a patient whose treatment included neoadjuvant chemotherapy. The source is a human donor with bladder cancer that did not respond to neoadjuvant chemotherapy.

This clonotype was observed at least ten times. The chain combines TRBV11-2 with TRBJ1-2; D call uncertain. The germline V gene has CDR1 SGHAT and CDR2 FQNNGV. Between the trimmed V and J ends, which lost 5 bases and 2 bases, there was a span of 15 bases. The CDR3 is 15 residues long. In DNA form, the CDR3 reads TGTGCCAGCAGCCCCATCTTGACAATCAACTATGGCTACACCTTC. This gives the protein CASSPILTINYGYTF.

There are many counts of this clonotype. The chain uses TRBV19 and TRBJ1-2; 9 nucleotides align to TRBD1. Germline loops: CDR1 LNHDA, CDR2 SQIVND (reference sequence). This CDR3 comprises 15 residues. Unmatched junction bases numbered 7, after V lost 4 bases and J lost 4 bases. CDR3 sequence: CASSKPGQGAYGYTF. Written as DNA, the CDR3 is TGTGCCAGTAGTAAGCCGGGACAGGGAGCCTATGGCTACACCTTC.

With respect to this clonotype: A read error may explain this, as a much larger clone is one base away. The rearrangement joins TRBV6-5 to TRBJ2-6, with 8 bases aligning to TRBD1. The CDR3 has 15 amino acids. Germline CDR1 reads MNHEY; CDR2 reads SVGAGI. The CDR3 sequence is CASRNRGAGDNVLTF. The DNA of the CDR3 is TGTGCCAGCAGAAACAGGGGGGCTGGGGACAACGTCCTGACTTTC.

This clonotype came up a few times. The chain recombines TRBV12-5 with TRBJ1-2; D call uncertain. The germline V gene has CDR1 LGHNT and CDR2 FRNRAP. V was shortened by 6 bases and J by 1 base, with 9 bases between the two germline ends. The length of the CDR3 is 13 residues. The CDR3: CASGLQSNYGYTF. CDR3 nucleotides: TGTGCTAGTGGGCTACAGAGTAACTATGGCTACACCTTC.

This clonotype has at least ten counts. The V and J genes are TRBV27 and TRBJ2-7, with 8 bases aligning to TRBD2. Trimming at V came to 2 bases and at J to 2 bases, leaving 8 bases not matched to a gene. The CDR3 consists of 16 residues. Germline assignment: CDR1 MNHEY and CDR2 SMNVEV (reference sequence). For the CDR3, the DNA is TGTGCCAGCAGTTTAGGGGACGGGAGGGCCACCTACGAGCAGTACTTC. Amino acid sequence: CASSLGDGRATYEQYF.

Many counts were recorded for this clonotype. The J gene is TRBJ1-1, the V gene TRBV6-5, with 7 bases fitting TRBD1. This CDR3 is 16 amino acids long. CDR1 is MNHEY, CDR2 SVGAGI, per germline. The V segment lost 8 bases and the J segment 3 bases; nucleotides outside the gene matches: 15. The CDR3 region is CASRRDSGTDYTEAFF. DNA of the CDR3: TGTGCCAGCCGACGGGACTCCGGGACAGATTACACTGAAGCTTTCTTT.

This clonotype was seen at least ten times. The chain recombines TRBV6-5 with TRBJ2-1; D possibly corresponds to TRBD2 (6 bases). The V and J ends lost 4 bases and 5 bases respectively, with 15 bases between them. Germline CDR1 MNHEY, CDR2 SVGAGI. The CDR3 is 15 amino acids. The CDR3 loop is CASSSWDFTNNEQFF. The CDR3 DNA reads TGTGCCAGCAGTTCTTGGGACTTCACCAACAATGAGCAGTTCTTC.

Many counts were recorded for this clonotype. The gene calls are TRBV6-5 and TRBJ2-3; D not resolved. From germline, CDR1 is MNHEY and CDR2 SVGAGI. The CDR3 covers 12 residues. The ends were cut back, 4 bases at V and 4 bases at J, with 6 bases in the middle. CDR3 region: CASSSNADTQYF. The CDR3 nucleotides read TGTGCCAGCAGTTCCAACGCAGATACGCAGTATTTT.

This sequence joins TRBV27 and TRBJ2-1; TRBD1 aligns across 9 bases. The J segment lost 9 bases and the V segment lost 3 bases, leaving 9 bases of the junction unmatched. CDR1 and CDR2 (germline): MNHEY, SMNVEV (reference sequence). The CDR3 consists of 15 residues. The CDR3, as DNA: TGTGCCAGCAGTTTCTGGACAGGGGTAGCCCCTGAGCAGTTCTTC. It codes for CASSFWTGVAPEQFF.

The chain carries TRBV24-1 and TRBJ2-7; the D call may be TRBD1 or TRBD2 (5 bases each). V lost 6 bases and J 6 bases, leaving 17 bases between the germline ends. Germline V gene data show CDR1 as KGHDR and CDR2 as SFDVKD. The CDR3 has 14 residues. The CDR3, as DNA: TGTGCCACCAGTCGGTCCTGGGGGACGGGCGAGCAGTACTTC. Amino acid sequence: CATSRSWGTGEQYF.

The chain combines TRBV4-2 with TRBJ2-6; possibly TRBD1 for D (5 bases). CDR3 length: 15 amino acids. The germline CDR1 and CDR2 sequences are LGHNA and YNFKEQ. V was trimmed by 4 bases and J by 4 bases, leaving 11 bases between them. CDR3 residues: CASSPLGRGANVLTF. CDR3 nucleotides: TGTGCCAGCAGCCCCTTGGGGCGAGGGGCCAACGTCCTGACTTTC.

This clonotype was seen ten or more times. J is TRBJ2-7 and V is TRBV6-1, with TRBD2 matching over 7 bases. V shed 2 bases, J shed 4 bases, and the junction held 5 bases outside the gene matches. This CDR3 spans 14 amino acids. CDR1 is MNHNS, CDR2 SASEGT, per germline. The CDR3 reads CASSESQGGYEQYF. The CDR3 bases are TGTGCCAGCAGTGAAAGTCAGGGAGGGTACGAGCAGTACTTC.

This clonotype was observed a handful of times. The chain is built from TRBV12-5 and TRBJ2-1; the D is unclear. The CDR3 is 13 residues long. The germline V and J ends were trimmed by 4 bases and 4 bases, with 8 bases remaining between them. In germline, CDR1 is LGHNT, CDR2 FRNRAP. CDR3 region: CASGSDRYNEQFF. The DNA of the CDR3 is TGTGCTAGTGGTTCGGACCGATACAATGAGCAGTTCTTC. The full variable domain, in which reference TRBV12-5 and TRBJ2-1 provide the parts outside the CDR3, is DARVTQTPRHKVTEMGQEVTMRCQPILGHNTVFWYRQTMMQGLELLAYFRNRAPLDDSGMPKDRFSAEMPDATLATLKIQPSEPRDSAVYFCASGSDRYNEQFFGPGTRLTVL.

The chain is built from TRBV7-9 and TRBJ1-3; D remains ambiguous. V was clipped by 8 bases and J by 0 bases, with 17 bases between them. Germline loops: CDR1 SEHNR, CDR2 FQNEAQ (reference sequence). The CDR3 consists of 16 residues. CDR3 loop: CASSHQKALSGNTIYF. CDR3 in DNA: TGTGCCAGCTCCCACCAGAAGGCTCTCTCTGGAAACACCATATATTTT.

Only one count was recorded for this clonotype. The rearrangement uses TRBV29-1 and TRBJ1-1; D remains ambiguous. This CDR3 region has 13 residues. V lost 2 bases and J lost 1, with 8 bases in between. The germline gives CDR1 SQVTM, CDR2 ANQGSEA. The CDR3 protein is CSVEPVGNTEAFF. CDR3 nucleotides: TGCAGCGTTGAACCGGTAGGGAACACTGAAGCTTTCTTT.

The table lists this clonotype with many counts. The chain is built from TRBV7-2 and TRBJ1-3, with TRBD1 matching 7 bases. V trimming: 3 bases; J trimming: 0 bases; junction bases outside the gene matches: 2. CDR1 SGHTA and CDR2 FQGNSA come from the germline V gene. The CDR3 totals 15 residues. The CDR3 DNA reads TGTGCCAGCAGCTTGGGACAGCACTCTGGAAACACCATATATTTT. It encodes CASSLGQHSGNTIYF.

In its sample, this clonotype is medium-sized. The CDR3 sequence is CASIPTNLNTEAFF. CDR3 DNA sequence: TGTGCCAGCATCCCGACCAACTTGAACACTGAAGCTTTCTTT. The chain is built from TRBV6-6 and TRBJ1-1; no definite D call. Germline lookup yields CDR1 MNHNY and CDR2 SVGAGI (reference sequence). Trimming removed 7 bases from V and 0 bases from J, with 12 bases in between. There are 14 residues in the CDR3.

This clonotype was seen only a few times. The V and J genes are TRBV14 and TRBJ2-5; D remains unclear. This CDR3 region has 13 residues. Germline V gene sequence: CDR1 SGHDN, CDR2 FVKESK. V dropped 2 bases and J dropped 5 bases, with 9 bases sitting between them. CDR3 loop: CASSQQLSETQYF. In nucleotides, the CDR3 is TGTGCCAGCAGCCAACAGTTGTCTGAGACCCAGTACTTC.

Only a few counts were recorded for this clonotype. The rearrangement joins TRBV20-1 to TRBJ1-1, with TRBD1 matching 8 bases. V shed 5 bases and J 4 bases; nucleotides not matched to a gene: 6. The CDR3 has 13 amino acids. Germline values: CDR1 DFQATT, CDR2 SNEGSKA (reference sequence). Here the CDR3 DNA reads TGCAGTGCTTCCGGACAGGGTAGCACTGAAGCTTTCTTT. Residues: CSASGQGSTEAFF.

This clonotype was seen many times. The genes are TRBV10-3 and TRBJ2-7; 9 nucleotides agree with TRBD1. J gave up 5 bases and V 11 bases, and 7 bases lay outside the gene matches. Germline V gene data show CDR1 as ENHRY and CDR2 as SYGVKD. The CDR3 length is 12 residues. CDR3 amino acids: CAGAGTGNEQYF. CDR3 DNA: TGTGCCGGGGCCGGGACAGGGAACGAGCAGTACTTC.

Only a few counts were recorded for this clonotype. J is TRBJ1-2 and V is TRBV28; D is possibly TRBD1 (5 bases). V lost 5 bases, J lost 2 bases, and 18 bases lay in between. Looked up from germline, CDR1 is MDHEN and CDR2 is SYDVKM. This CDR3 comprises 16 residues. CDR3 residues: CASSLLLAGNNYGYTF. CDR3 in DNA: TGTGCCAGCAGTCTCCTCCTTGCAGGGAACAACTATGGCTACACCTTC.

The chain recombines TRBV9 with TRBJ2-5; weak D call: TRBD2 (6 bases). This CDR3 has 14 residues. Trimming shortened V by 6 bases and J by 5 bases, and 17 bases separated the two germline ends. Per germline, CDR1 SGDLS and CDR2 YYNGEE. The DNA of the CDR3 is TGTGCCAGCACCGGGGGAAGGGTGGGGGAGACCCAGTACTTC. Its protein is CASTGGRVGETQYF.

This rearrangement joins TRBV27 to TRBJ2-7; D is perhaps TRBD1 (5 bases). V shed 6 bases and J shed 0 bases, with 12 bases lying between them. Germline-derived CDR1 and CDR2 are MNHEY and SMNVEV (reference sequence). The CDR3 extends over 14 amino acids. The CDR3 DNA reads as TGTGCCAGCAGCCCCAGGGTTGACTCCTACGAGCAGTACTTC. This sequence encodes CASSPRVDSYEQYF.

This clonotype was counted ten times or more. The rearrangement links TRBV27 to TRBJ2-1; D is unclear. This CDR3 is 14 amino acids long. V gave up 4 bases and J gave up 7 bases, with 14 bases separating them. CDR1 and CDR2 (germline): MNHEY, SMNVEV (reference sequence). The CDR3: CASSSLPYWNEQFF. In DNA, the CDR3 is TGTGCCAGCAGTTCCCTCCCCTATTGGAATGAGCAGTTCTTC.

In this sample, this clonotype turned up many times. The chain is built from TRBV18 and TRBJ1-1; no clear D. CDR1 and CDR2 from the germline V gene are KGHSH and LQKENI. There are 14 residues in the CDR3. The V end was cut by 0 bases, the J end by 1 base, with 6 bases between. The CDR3 is CASSPPSANTEAFF. The CDR3, as DNA: TGTGCCAGCTCACCACCTTCTGCGAACACTGAAGCTTTCTTT.

V gene TRBV19 combines with J gene TRBJ1-5; 11 bases match TRBD1. Looked up from germline, CDR1 is LNHDA and CDR2 is SQIVND (reference sequence). V shed 4 bases, J shed 5 bases, and the junction held 7 bases outside the gene matches. CDR3 length equals 16 residues. The CDR3 sequence: CASSTHRDRGDQPQHF. CDR3 in DNA: TGTGCCAGTAGTACCCATCGGGACAGGGGGGATCAGCCCCAGCATTTT.

The sample holds many counts of this clonotype. Written as DNA, the CDR3 is TGTGCCAGCAGTAGACAGGGAGCATACACTGAAGCTTTCTTT. Translation: CASSRQGAYTEAFF. V gene TRBV6-6 combines with J gene TRBJ1-1, with 7 bases identical to TRBD1. With V trimmed by 5 bases and J by 3 bases, 6 bases remained unmatched. Germline V gene lookup returns CDR1 MNHNY and CDR2 SVGAGI (reference sequence). The CDR3 spans 14 residues.